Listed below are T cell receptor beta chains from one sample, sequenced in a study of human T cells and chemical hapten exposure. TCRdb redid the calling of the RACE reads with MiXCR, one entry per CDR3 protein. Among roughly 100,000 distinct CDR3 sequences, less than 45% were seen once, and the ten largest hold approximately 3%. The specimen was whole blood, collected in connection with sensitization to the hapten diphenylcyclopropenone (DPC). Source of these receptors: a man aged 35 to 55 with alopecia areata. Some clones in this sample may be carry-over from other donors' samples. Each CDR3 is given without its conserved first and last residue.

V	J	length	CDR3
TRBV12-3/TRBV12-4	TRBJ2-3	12	ASSLDQGVDTQY
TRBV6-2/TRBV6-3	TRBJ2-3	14	ASSYRLAGATDTQY
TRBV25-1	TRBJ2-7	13	ASSEGLAGFHEQY
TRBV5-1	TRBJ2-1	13	ASSSAAGGPSEQF
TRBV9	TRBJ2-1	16	ASSDDPRAGSSYNEQF
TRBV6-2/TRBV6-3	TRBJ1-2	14	ASTPYIVDRNYGYT
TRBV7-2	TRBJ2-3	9	ASSFSATQY
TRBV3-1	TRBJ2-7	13	ASSQGAGVSYEQY
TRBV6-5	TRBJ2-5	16	ASSSPRRLAAYQETQY
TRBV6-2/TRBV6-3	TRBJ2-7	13	ASRPGLAGSYEQY
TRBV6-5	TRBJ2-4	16	ASSYLGLAGAGKNIQY
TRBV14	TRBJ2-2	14	ASGQDPGWNTGELF